These 32 T cell receptor beta chains share one sample of origin, sequenced in a study of T cells in Graves' hyperthyroidism and ophthalmopathy. Amplification of TCR beta CDR3 regions was performed using RNA transcripts as template. TCR CDR3 underwent first-round RT-PCR with the HTBI primer set. Via MiXCR, TCRdb re-called the multiplex PCR reads, giving one row per CDR3 protein. Of about 610,000 distinct CDR3 sequences in the sample, about a sixth were seen once. Input material: blood. The receptors come from a woman in her 40s with Graves' ophthalmopathy.

The rearrangement uses TRBV19 and TRBJ2-1; TRBD1 matches at 8 bases. The CDR3 extends over 14 amino acids. Germline V gene data show CDR1 as LNHDA and CDR2 as SQIVND (reference sequence). The V and J ends lost 5 bases and 6 bases, in that order; junction bases with no gene match: 6. The CDR3 loop reads CASSEITGGNEQFF. The CDR3 nucleotides are TGTGCCAGTAGTGAAATTACAGGGGGCAATGAGCAGTTCTTC.

This clonotype was counted many times. The chain couples TRBV6-5 to TRBJ2-1; 9 bases line up with TRBD2. With 2 bases clipped from V and 0 bases from J, the junction kept 2 bases outside the gene matches. The germline V gene has CDR1 MNHEY and CDR2 SVGAGI. CDR3 length: 16 residues. CDR3 residues: CASSYSSGSSYNEQFF. The CDR3 DNA follows: TGTGCCAGCAGTTACAGTAGCGGGAGCTCCTACAATGAGCAGTTCTTC.

This clonotype was observed a few times. This rearrangement joins TRBV10-3 to TRBJ2-2, with D perhaps assigned TRBD1 or TRBD2 (5 bases each). The V end was cut by 8 bases, the J end by 5 bases, with 15 bases between. CDR3 length: 14 residues. Germline CDR1 reads ENHRY; CDR2 reads SYGVKD. The CDR3 loop reads CAIFREGETGELFF. The CDR3 nucleotides are TGTGCCATCTTTCGTGAAGGGGAGACCGGGGAGCTGTTTTTT.

In its sample, this clonotype was seen many times. J is TRBJ2-5 and V is TRBV3-1, with D unresolved. CDR3 length: 15 residues. Germline CDR1 LGHDT, CDR2 YNNKEL (reference sequence). The V gene lost 2 bases and the J gene lost 6 bases, with 16 bases spanning the gap. The CDR3: CASSQRVGPYKTQYF. The CDR3 region has the DNA TGTGCCAGCAGCCAAAGGGTCGGCCCTTACAAGACCCAGTACTTC.

This clonotype was picked up many times. The chain carries TRBV10-3 and TRBJ2-7, with D unresolved. CDR3 length: 11 residues. Trimming took 2 bases from V and 6 from J, leaving 5 bases between them. CDR1 and CDR2 from the germline V gene are ENHRY and SYGVKD. CDR3 nucleotide sequence: TGTGCCATCAGTGAGACCTTCGAGCAGTACTTC. Protein sequence: CAISETFEQYF.

With regard to this clonotype: Possible read error: a much larger clone is one base away. This sequence joins TRBV2 and TRBJ2-3; the match to TRBD2 covers 7 bases. This CDR3 has 14 residues. The V segment lost 10 bases and the J segment 4 bases; nucleotides outside the gene matches: 11. The germline V gene has CDR1 SNHLY and CDR2 FYNNEI. The CDR3 reads CAILARTYSDTQYF. The CDR3, as DNA: TGTGCCATACTAGCGCGCACATACTCAGATACGCAGTATTTT.

This clonotype was picked up many times. This chain uses TRBV29-1 with TRBJ1-1; 7 bases are shared with TRBD1. Germline V gene sequence: CDR1 SQVTM, CDR2 ANQGSEA. Unmatched junction bases numbered 12, after V lost 5 bases and J lost 6 bases. The CDR3 extends over 14 amino acids. The CDR3 bases are TGCAGCGTTCTTAAGACAGGGAGTCTCGCTGAAGCTTTCTTT. Translating it yields CSVLKTGSLAEAFF.

This clonotype was found a few times. The rearrangement joins TRBV29-1 to TRBJ2-3; D unresolved. CDR1 and CDR2 from the germline V gene are SQVTM and ANQGSEA. The CDR3 is 12 residues long. The V end lost 2 bases, the J end lost 4 bases, and 7 bases lay between the germline ends. CDR3 nucleotide sequence: TGCAGCGTTGAAAAGACCGCAGATACGCAGTATTTT. It yields the protein CSVEKTADTQYF.

The chain joins TRBV29-1 to TRBJ2-5, with 8 bases lining up with TRBD1. The germline gives CDR1 SQVTM, CDR2 ANQGSEA. The CDR3 loop spans 13 amino acids. The junction had 11 bases not matched to a gene; V was cut back by 7 bases and J by 7 bases. The CDR3 reads CSGYKTGVGTQYF. For the CDR3, the DNA is TGCAGCGGCTACAAGACAGGGGTTGGGACCCAGTACTTC.

The CDR3 sequence: CASRRAPRDEQFF. CDR3 nucleotide sequence: TGTGCCAGCCGTCGGGCGCCTAGGGATGAGCAGTTCTTC. The rearrangement joins TRBV12-3 or TRBV12-4 to TRBJ2-1; D not certain. The CDR3 is 13 residues long. Trimming left V 8 bases short and J 8 bases short, with 16 bases between.

This clonotype was picked up many times. The V gene is TRBV6-1, the J gene TRBJ2-6; D is uncertain. Trimming took 2 bases from V and 0 from J, leaving 5 bases between them. The germline V gene has CDR1 MNHNS and CDR2 SASEGT. CDR3 size: 15 residues. The CDR3 is CASSESSSGANVLTF. In DNA form, the CDR3 reads TGTGCCAGCAGTGAAAGTAGCTCTGGGGCCAACGTCCTGACTTTC.

In its sample, this clonotype was seen many times. The chain combines TRBV20-1 with TRBJ1-5, with D unclear. This CDR3 spans 16 amino acids. CDR1 DFQATT and CDR2 SNEGSKA come from the germline V gene (reference sequence). Trimming stripped 5 bases from V and 2 bases from J, with 19 bases between. CDR3 region: CSAASSVWVGNQPQHF. Here the CDR3 DNA reads TGCAGTGCTGCTTCGAGCGTGTGGGTTGGCAATCAGCCCCAGCATTTT.

This clonotype has at least ten counts. The J gene is TRBJ2-3, the V gene TRBV3-1, with 8 bases lining up with TRBD2. Germline V CDR1 and CDR2: LGHDT, YNNKEL (reference sequence). V lost 5 bases to trimming and J lost 3 bases; unmatched junction nucleotides: 7. The CDR3 length is 15 residues. The CDR3 region has the DNA TGTGCCAGCAGCACCCGGGGGGGCTATACAGATACGCAGTATTTT. It encodes CASSTRGGYTDTQYF.

The chain carries TRBV20-1 and TRBJ1-6; the match to TRBD1 covers 7 bases. Germline V gives CDR1 DFQATT, CDR2 SNEGSKA (reference sequence). J lost 6 bases, V lost 0 bases, and 11 bases had no gene match. The CDR3 runs to 17 residues. The CDR3 protein is CSARDQGGRGINSPLHF. The CDR3 coding sequence is TGCAGTGCTAGAGATCAGGGGGGGCGCGGAATTAATTCACCCCTCCACTTT.

The chain links TRBV12-3 or TRBV12-4 to TRBJ1-6; 7 nucleotides agree with TRBD1. V shed 3 bases and J 11 bases; nucleotides not matched to a gene: 4. The CDR3 is 13 residues long. The CDR3 sequence: CASSFGQVTPLHF. DNA of the CDR3: TGTGCCAGCAGTTTCGGACAGGTTACACCCCTCCACTTT.

This sequence joins TRBV10-1 and TRBJ2-3; D possibly matches TRBD1 or TRBD2 (6 bases each). Trimming stripped 4 bases from V and 6 bases from J, with 11 bases between. The CDR3 length is 13 residues. The germline V gene has CDR1 WNHNN and CDR2 SYGVQD (reference sequence). The CDR3 sequence is CASSGSGADTQYF. CDR3 bases: TGCGCCAGCAGTGGGTCGGGGGCCGATACGCAGTATTTT.

J is TRBJ1-4 and V is TRBV5-1; D not certain. The V gene lost 0 bases and the J gene lost 4 bases, with 10 bases spanning the gap. CDR1 is SGHRS, CDR2 YFSETQ, per germline. This CDR3 contains 15 residues. CDR3 sequence: CASSLDTRNNEKLFF. CDR3 DNA sequence: TGCGCCAGCAGCTTGGATACCAGGAATAATGAAAAACTGTTTTTT.

This clonotype was seen a few times. This chain joins TRBV20-1 and TRBJ2-3; D may be TRBD1 (6 bases). V was cut by 4 bases and J by 2 bases, with 19 bases left in between. CDR1 and CDR2 (germline): DFQATT, SNEGSKA (reference sequence). The CDR3 runs 16 residues. The CDR3 sequence is CSATNSRTDITDTQYF. The CDR3 nucleotides are TGCAGTGCTACCAATTCTCGGACAGATATCACAGATACGCAGTATTTT.

This clonotype was detected many times. V gene TRBV6-1 combines with J gene TRBJ1-1; possible D gene TRBD1, 6 bases. Germline CDR1 is MNHNS and CDR2 is SASEGT. CDR3 length: 15 amino acids. V dropped 2 bases and J dropped 4 bases, with 14 bases sitting between them. CDR3: CASSEQAGGGTEAFF. As DNA, the CDR3 is TGTGCCAGCAGTGAACAGGCAGGAGGGGGCACTGAAGCTTTCTTT.

This clonotype was recorded at least ten times. The CDR3 region has the DNA TGTGCCAGCAGGCCCGATTGGGACTATGGCTACACCTTC. It yields the protein CASRPDWDYGYTF. The chain is built from TRBV5-8 and TRBJ1-2; D is uncertain. The CDR3 covers 13 residues. Germline-derived CDR1 and CDR2 are SGHTS and YDEGEE. V lost 5 bases and J 3 bases, leaving 11 bases between the germline ends.

The chain links TRBV29-1 to TRBJ2-7, with 12 bases fitting TRBD1. CDR3 length: 13 amino acids. V gave up 3 bases and J gave up 5 bases; unmatched junction bases: 2. Per germline, CDR1 SQVTM and CDR2 ANQGSEA. The CDR3 DNA sequence: TGCAGCGTTGAGGGACAGGGGGCCCACGAGCAGTACTTC. Its protein is CSVEGQGAHEQYF.

This clonotype was recorded at least ten times. This chain links TRBV2 with TRBJ2-3; 9 positions agree with TRBD2. CDR3 length: 16 amino acids. V lost 3 bases, J lost 5 bases, and 9 bases stayed unmatched. Germline V CDR1 and CDR2: SNHLY, FYNNEI. CDR3 coding DNA: TGTGCCAGCAGTGATAGGGTTAGCGGGGGAGTAGATACGCAGTATTTT. As protein: CASSDRVSGGVDTQYF.

This clonotype was seen more than once but under ten times. This chain connects TRBV6-1 to TRBJ2-2; 8 bases map to TRBD1. V was pared by 5 bases and J by 9 bases, with 11 bases of the junction left unmatched. The germline CDR1 and CDR2 sequences are MNHNS and SASEGT. This CDR3 contains 15 residues. The CDR3 loop reads CASSSLGTGRRELFF. The CDR3 bases are TGTGCCAGCAGTTCCCTCGGGACAGGACGAAGGGAGCTGTTTTTT.

This clonotype has just a few counts. The chain has TRBV5-1 and TRBJ2-3, with D perhaps TRBD1 or TRBD2 (5 bases each). V lost 0 bases and J lost 2, with 13 bases in between. Looked up from germline, CDR1 is SGHRS and CDR2 is YFSETQ. CDR3 size: 16 residues. The CDR3 here is CASSLGTGTITDTQYF. In nucleotides, the CDR3 is TGCGCCAGCAGCTTGGGGACCGGGACCATCACAGATACGCAGTATTTT.

This clonotype was observed at least ten times. The genes are TRBV2 and TRBJ2-1; perhaps D is TRBD1 or TRBD2 (5 bases each). Trimming removed 10 bases at V and 2 bases at J, with 9 bases between. Germline-derived CDR1 and CDR2 are SNHLY and FYNNEI. This CDR3 has 12 amino acids. The CDR3 DNA follows: TGTGCCACCCAGGGACCCTACAATGAGCAGTTCTTC. Translation: CATQGPYNEQFF.

This clonotype came up many times. The V call is TRBV6-1, the J call TRBJ2-1, with TRBD2 matching over 8 bases. The germline CDR1 and CDR2 sequences are MNHNS and SASEGT. CDR3 length equals 15 residues. V lost 1 base and J lost 6; bases outside the gene matches: 5. CDR3 sequence (DNA): TGTGCCAGCAGTGAAGGAAAGCGGGAGACCAATGAGCAGTTCTTC. Amino acids: CASSEGKRETNEQFF.

This clonotype was detected many times. This chain links TRBV12-3 or TRBV12-4 with TRBJ1-1; tentative D call: TRBD1 (5 bases). Between the trimmed V and J ends, which lost 6 bases and 0 bases, there was a span of 11 bases. CDR3 length: 14 amino acids. The CDR3 nucleotides read TGTGCCAGCAGATCAGGGTTAGTGAACACTGAAGCTTTCTTT. Protein: CASRSGLVNTEAFF.

Many counts were recorded for this clonotype. The chain employs TRBV2 and TRBJ2-7; 9 nucleotides line up with TRBD2. CDR3 length: 16 amino acids. Germline V gives CDR1 SNHLY, CDR2 FYNNEI. V was clipped by 6 bases and J by 1 base; unmatched bases: 10. The CDR3: CASRPTLLAGSYEQYF. The DNA for the CDR3 is TGTGCCAGCAGGCCAACCCTTCTAGCGGGATCCTACGAGCAGTACTTC.

Ten or more counts support this clonotype. The chain couples TRBV20-1 to TRBJ1-1, with 7 bases identical to TRBD1. The CDR3 spans 16 residues. The trim removed 2 bases at V and 6 bases at J, leaving 15 bases unmatched. Germline V gene sequence: CDR1 DFQATT, CDR2 SNEGSKA (reference sequence). The CDR3 coding sequence is TGCAGTGCTAGAACAACAGGGGTCGCGGTAATCCCTGAAGCTTTCTTT. This gives the protein CSARTTGVAVIPEAFF.

This clonotype was seen repeatedly, ten times or more. V gene TRBV20-1 combines with J gene TRBJ1-1; D is undetermined. Per germline, CDR1 DFQATT and CDR2 SNEGSKA (reference sequence). The germline V and J ends were trimmed by 1 base and 6 bases, with 15 bases remaining between them. The CDR3 sequence is 14 residues long. The CDR3 protein is CSARVRTGWPEAFF. The CDR3 nucleotides read TGCAGTGCTAGAGTGAGGACGGGCTGGCCTGAAGCTTTCTTT.

The chain combines TRBV20-1 with TRBJ2-5; D may match TRBD1 or TRBD2 (5 bases each). This CDR3 spans 14 amino acids. CDR1 and CDR2 (germline): DFQATT, SNEGSKA (reference sequence). V dropped 6 bases and J dropped 7 bases, with 21 bases sitting between them. The CDR3 coding sequence is TGCAGTGCCAAATGGTTAGGGGAGTGGGGGACCCAGTACTTC. It codes for CSAKWLGEWGTQYF.

This clonotype was detected ten times or more. V usage is TRBV2 and J usage is TRBJ2-2; 7 positions match TRBD1. CDR1 is SNHLY and CDR2 is FYNNEI in the germline V gene. The length of the CDR3 is 17 residues. J lost 3 bases, V lost 6 bases, and 13 bases had no gene match. The DNA for the CDR3 is TGTGCCAGCAGGAGACTGAGGACAGGAGGATACACCGGGGAGCTGTTTTTT. Protein: CASRRLRTGGYTGELFF.